This is a list of T cell receptor beta chains from one sample in a study of blood T cells in healthy people across ages. One entry per CDR3 protein results from TCRdb running MiXCR on the 5' RACE reads. In the table there are 650,000 to 700,000 distinct CDR3 sequences, roughly half of which are singletons. Sequenced sample: blood. Receptor source: a woman at least 80 years old in good health. CDR3s include the opening cysteine and the closing phenylalanine or tryptophan. The order of the fields is V gene, clone size, D gene, CDR3 length, J gene, CDR3 protein, CDR3 DNA. A D gene is named only where the DNA matches it firmly. Rows may omit the clone size; those that give it use once, few, many or a size class.

>TRBV4-2|.|.|17|TRBJ2-1
CASSQEGGAASYNEQFF
TGTGCCAGCAGCCAAGAGGGGGGAGCGGCGTCCTACAATGAGCAGTTCTTC
>TRBV25-1|.|.|15|TRBJ1-2
CASSEAGRTNYGYTF
TGTGCCAGCAGTGAAGCGGGCCGTACTAACTATGGCTACACCTTC
>TRBV12-3/TRBV12-4|.|TRBD1|12|TRBJ1-4
CASSLDGQGPFF
TGTGCCAGCAGTTTAGATGGACAGGGGCCGTTTTTT
>TRBV3-1|few|.|12|TRBJ1-2
CASSQESYGYTF
TGTGCCAGCAGCCAAGAATCCTATGGCTACACCTTC
>TRBV9|.|TRBD2|16|TRBJ2-1
CASSPIRLAGDREQFF
TGTGCCAGCAGCCCGATTCGACTAGCGGGAGACAGGGAGCAGTTCTTC
>TRBV10-3|.|TRBD2|14|TRBJ2-1
CAIKERGSYNEQFF
TGTGCCATCAAGGAGCGGGGGTCCTACAATGAGCAGTTCTTC
>TRBV9|.|.|15|TRBJ1-6
CASSVEGRNNSPLHF
TGTGCCAGCAGCGTAGAAGGCCGCAATAATTCACCCCTCCACTTT
>TRBV27|once|.|13|TRBJ2-7
CVSSPRGLYEQYF
TGTGTCAGCAGTCCCCGGGGGCTCTACGAGCAGTACTTC
>TRBV6-1|.|.|15|TRBJ1-6
CAIHPTGDYNSPLHF
TGTGCCATCCACCCGACGGGGGACTATAATTCACCCCTCCACTTT
>TRBV5-1|few|.|15|TRBJ2-1
CASTKDSSSYNEQFF
TGCGCCAGCACAAAGGACAGCAGCTCCTACAATGAGCAGTTCTTC
>TRBV6-1|.|.|16|TRBJ2-1
CASTGATGRDYNGQFF
TGTGCCAGCACCGGGGCCACGGGACGTGACTACAATGGGCAGTTCTTC
>TRBV7-2|.|.|11|TRBJ2-7
CASSTDYEQYF
TGTGCCAGCAGCACCGATTACGAGCAGTACTTC
>TRBV25-1|.|TRBD1|15|TRBJ1-1
CASSGQDRGLTEAFF
TGTGCCAGCAGTGGCCAAGACAGGGGGCTCACTGAAGCTTTCTTT
>TRBV4-2|many|.|15|TRBJ2-5
CASSQETSGQETQYF
TGTGCCAGCAGCCAGGAGACCAGTGGACAGGAGACCCAGTACTTC